The rows below give T cell receptor beta chains drawn from one sample of a study of spatial heterogeneity in lung cancer. TCRdb passed the 5' RACE reads through MiXCR, listing each CDR3 protein once. This sample has under 150,000 distinct CDR3 sequences, with more than 10% found just once. The material sequenced was PBMCs, taken at follow-up. These receptors came from a female donor with early-stage non-small cell lung cancer. Both conserved end residues are part of each CDR3. A D gene is named only where the DNA matches it firmly. The size entry is marked missing in some rows and otherwise reads once, few, many or a size class.

>NA|TRBV20-1|TRBJ2-3|NA
CSASLTRGTQYF
TGCAGTGCTAGTCTCACTAGGGGTACGCAGTATTTT
>NA|TRBV7-2|TRBJ2-3|TRBD2
CASSTGLAGGTSTDTQYF
TGTGCCAGCAGCACGGGACTAGCGGGAGGGACTAGCACAGATACGCAGTATTTT
>NA|TRBV5-5|TRBJ2-7|NA
CASSSTLVSSYEQYF
TGTGCCAGCAGCTCGACCCTGGTCAGCTCCTACGAGCAGTACTTC
>NA|TRBV28|TRBJ1-1|TRBD1
CAVWDRGGGTEAFF
TGTGCCGTTTGGGACAGGGGCGGAGGGACTGAAGCTTTCTTT
>few|TRBV7-9|TRBJ2-7|NA
CASSLEGQRSYEQYF
TGTGCCAGCAGCTTAGAAGGCCAACGCTCCTACGAGCAGTACTTC
>many|TRBV27|TRBJ1-1|NA
CASSEWLNTEAFF
TGTGCCAGCAGTGAATGGCTGAACACTGAAGCTTTCTTT
>few|TRBV20-1|TRBJ1-1|NA
CSAPQRTRATEAFF
TGCAGTGCCCCCCAAAGGACACGCGCCACTGAAGCTTTCTTT
>many|TRBV4-2|TRBJ2-1|TRBD2
CASSQEYSSGRANEQFF
TGTGCCAGCAGCCAAGAGTATTCTAGCGGGAGGGCCAATGAGCAGTTCTTC
>few|TRBV5-1|TRBJ2-3|NA
CASSLATRSGTDTQYF
TGCGCCAGCAGCTTGGCCACTAGGAGTGGAACGGATACGCAGTATTTT
>few|TRBV6-5|TRBJ2-7|TRBD2
CASSYSSGSSYEQYF
TGTGCCAGCAGTTACTCGAGCGGGAGCTCCTACGAGCAGTACTTC
>NA|TRBV6-6|TRBJ1-5|TRBD1
CASSPPGQGARNNQPQHF
TGTGCCAGCAGTCCACCGGGACAGGGGGCGCGTAATAATCAGCCCCAGCATTTT
>NA|TRBV7-3|TRBJ2-1|TRBD2
CASSDAGVGYNEQFF
TGTGCCAGCAGCGATGCGGGAGTCGGCTACAATGAGCAGTTCTTC
>NA|TRBV7-8|TRBJ2-2|TRBD2
CASSSLGTSGRSTGELFF
TGTGCCAGCAGCTCCCTAGGGACTAGCGGGCGCTCCACCGGGGAGCTGTTTTTT
>NA|TRBV7-2|TRBJ2-4|TRBD1
CASSAIDRARAKNIQYF
TGTGCCAGCAGCGCAATTGACAGGGCCCGAGCCAAAAACATTCAGTACTTC
>many|TRBV24-1|TRBJ2-1|TRBD2
CATSDARAGVLNEQFF
TGTGCCACCAGTGACGCCCGGGCGGGAGTCCTTAATGAGCAGTTCTTC
>NA|TRBV5-1|TRBJ2-3|NA
CASSRDLRTDTQYF
TGCGCCAGCAGCCGGGACCTCCGCACAGATACGCAGTATTTT
>many|TRBV28|TRBJ2-5|TRBD1
CASRGTGGPEGETQYF
TGTGCCAGCAGGGGGACAGGGGGACCCGAGGGAGAGACCCAGTACTTC
>many|TRBV30|TRBJ2-1|NA
CASPLSGRVSYNEQFF
TGTGCCTCTCCCCTTAGTGGCAGGGTCTCCTACAATGAGCAGTTCTTC
>few|TRBV29-1|TRBJ2-3|TRBD2
CSASGRAGTDTQYF
TGCAGCGCTAGCGGGAGGGCTGGCACAGATACGCAGTATTTT
>few|TRBV10-3|TRBJ1-6|NA
CAISDRDSNSPLHF
TGTGCCATCAGCGATCGGGATTCTAATTCACCCCTCCACTTT
>few|TRBV30|TRBJ2-7|NA
CAGQFGGPYEQYF
TGTGCCGGTCAGTTTGGCGGGCCCTACGAGCAGTACTTC
>many|TRBV4-2|TRBJ2-4|TRBD1
CASSQGRPRTGGEDIQYF
TGTGCCAGCAGCCAAGGGAGACCCAGGACAGGGGGCGAGGACATTCAGTACTTC
>many|TRBV18|TRBJ1-4|NA
CASSPPDRGKLFF
TGTGCCAGCTCACCACCGGATCGGGGAAAACTGTTTTTT
>few|TRBV3-1|TRBJ1-1|TRBD1
CASSQVQGRAEAFF
TGTGCCAGCAGCCAGGTACAGGGGAGGGCTGAAGCTTTCTTT